The 8 T cell receptor beta chains in this list originate from one sample, sequenced in a study of regulatory T cells in long-lasting Graves disease. Assembly of TCR beta libraries relied on iRepertoire HTBI primers together with Arm-PCR of CDR3 regions. TCRdb called the multiplex PCR reads again in MiXCR, with one record for every CDR3 protein. The sample lists 350,000 to 450,000 distinct CDR3 sequences; less than 25% were seen once. As for time point: persistent/refractory GD, antithyroid drugs over 5 years with positive TRAb. RNA extracted from PBMCs served as the sequencing template. The starting material was peripheral blood mononuclear cells (PBMCs), obtained when the disease was refractory, from a patient treated with antithyroid drugs. The receptor source for this set is a female donor with Graves disease.

The chain uses TRBV7-2 and TRBJ1-6; no firm D call. Deletions cut 5 bases from V and 2 bases from J, with 10 bases between. CDR1 and CDR2 (germline): SGHTA, FQGNSA. The CDR3 has 15 amino acids. CDR3 amino acids: CASSVNLPYNSPLHF. The DNA of the CDR3 is TGTGCCAGCAGCGTCAACCTTCCCTATAATTCACCCCTCCACTTT.

This clonotype appeared many times. The CDR3 loop is CASSSDRGRRETQYF. The CDR3 region has the DNA TGTGCCAGCAGCTCGGACAGGGGGCGCAGGGAGACCCAGTACTTC. V usage is TRBV7-9 and J usage is TRBJ2-5; the match to TRBD1 covers 11 bases. The length of the CDR3 is 15 residues. Germline trimming cut 4 bases from V and 5 bases from J; bases unmatched to any gene: 6. The germline gives CDR1 SEHNR, CDR2 FQNEAQ (reference sequence).

This clonotype was observed a handful of times. J is TRBJ2-6 and V is TRBV7-3; D might be TRBD2 (5 bases). V was shortened by 5 bases and J by 0 bases, with 11 bases between the two germline ends. The germline V gene encodes CDR1 SGHTA and CDR2 FQGTGA. The CDR3 contains 16 residues. CDR3 DNA: TGTGCCAGCAGCCCCCGGGGAGTCTCTGGGGCCAACGTCCTGACTTTC. It codes for CASSPRGVSGANVLTF.

This clonotype came up a few times. The chain uses TRBV7-2 and TRBJ2-5; TRBD2 matches at 12 bases. Per the germline V gene, CDR1 is SGHTA and CDR2 is FQGNSA. The CDR3 is 17 residues long. The trim removed 5 bases at V and 5 bases at J, leaving 12 bases unmatched. The chain's CDR3 is CASSPRTSGISRETQYF. The CDR3 nucleotides read TGTGCCAGCAGCCCACGGACTAGCGGGATTTCAAGGGAGACCCAGTACTTC.

Ten or more counts support this clonotype. The DNA for the CDR3 is TGTGCCTGGAGCGAGTTGGGTCAGCCCCAGCATTTT. It encodes CAWSELGQPQHF. The V gene is TRBV30, the J gene TRBJ1-5, with D unclear. The CDR3 has 12 amino acids. The V end was cut by 3 bases, the J end by 6 bases, with 9 bases between. Germline V gives CDR1 GTSNPN, CDR2 SVGIG (reference sequence).

The sample holds a few counts of this clonotype. The rearrangement links TRBV28 to TRBJ2-5; the D gene is possibly TRBD1 (6 bases). Deletions cut 5 bases from V and 4 bases from J, with 14 bases between. Germline loops: CDR1 MDHEN, CDR2 SYDVKM. This CDR3 contains 14 residues. This chain's CDR3 is CASSPTGLRETQYF. The CDR3 DNA is TGTGCCAGCAGTCCAACAGGGTTACGAGAGACCCAGTACTTC.

This sequence joins TRBV10-2 and TRBJ1-5; D uncertain. Germline V CDR1 and CDR2: WSHSY, SAAADI. This CDR3 spans 13 amino acids. Deletions cut 3 bases from V and 6 bases from J, with 9 bases between. As DNA, the CDR3 is TGCGCCAGCAGTGAACAGTTACTTCAGCCCCAGCATTTT. This encodes CASSEQLLQPQHF.

This sequence joins TRBV19 and TRBJ2-7, with 8 bases that match TRBD1. The CDR3 loop spans 15 amino acids. V shed 3 bases and J 3 bases; nucleotides not matched to a gene: 7. Germline loops: CDR1 LNHDA, CDR2 SQIVND (reference sequence). Here the CDR3 reads CASSMSSQGGYEQYF. The CDR3 coding sequence is TGTGCCAGTAGTATGAGCTCACAGGGGGGCTACGAGCAGTACTTC.